The 9 T cell receptor beta chains in this list originate from one sample, sequenced in a study of control samples from healthy donors and cancer patients (dated by TCRdb to 2018 to 2021). Library creation used the immunoSEQ multiplex PCR assay. TCRdb retrieved this table from immuneACCESS and kept in-frame rearrangements only. Not all clones are present; in checked studies, unresolved V genes account for under half, and no reason is known for the remainder. In this sample the table shows approximately 97,000 clones, over 80% of which occur a single time. The biggest ten clones account for roughly a fifth of the sample. The sample taken for sequencing was blood. The receptors originated from a man aged 30 to 45 in good health.

The chain has TRBV10-2 and TRBJ1-1; D is ambiguous. The CDR3 consists of 14 residues. The V gene lost 2 bases and the J gene lost 1 base, with 8 bases spanning the gap. CDR1 is WSHSY and CDR2 is SAAADI in the germline V gene. The CDR3 region is CASSEDGANTEAFF. As DNA, the CDR3 is TGCGCCAGCAGTGAGGACGGTGCGAACACTGAAGCTTTCTTT.

The chain carries TRBV2 and TRBJ2-1, with D tentatively TRBD1 (6 bases). The V and J ends lost 7 bases and 8 bases respectively, with 24 bases between them. Per germline, CDR1 SNHLY and CDR2 FYNNEI. CDR3 length equals 16 residues. The CDR3 region is CASTTLQGSYRYEQFF. CDR3 DNA: TGTGCCAGCACCACATTACAGGGAAGTTATCGCTATGAGCAGTTCTTC. Full variable domain (outside the CDR3, taken from reference TRBV2 and TRBJ2-1): EPEVTQTPSHQVTQMGQEVILRCVPISNHLYFYWYRQILGQKVEFLVSFYNNEISEKSEIFDDQFSVERPDGSNFTLKIRSTKLEDSAMYFCASTTLQGSYRYEQFFGPGTRLTVL.

CDR3 amino acids: CASSEYRGAQETQYF. In nucleotides, the CDR3 is TGCGCCAGCAGCGAGTACAGGGGAGCCCAAGAGACCCAGTACTTC. This rearrangement joins TRBV5-1 to TRBJ2-5; 7 bases agree with TRBD1. V gave up 4 bases and J gave up 1 base; unmatched junction bases: 7. This CDR3 is built from 15 residues. Germline values: CDR1 SGHRS, CDR2 YFSETQ.

The chain couples TRBV2 to TRBJ2-3; D uncertain. Trimming stripped 3 bases from V and 5 bases from J, with 15 bases between. The CDR3 runs to 15 residues. Germline V lookup: CDR1 SNHLY, CDR2 FYNNEI. In DNA form, the CDR3 reads TGTGCCAGCAGTGAGCGTAGTAGGAAGGGAGATACGCAGTATTTT. Residues: CASSERSRKGDTQYF.

The V call is TRBV7-2, the J call TRBJ2-7, with 7 nucleotides matching TRBD1. With V trimmed by 0 bases and J by 4 bases, 21 bases remained unmatched. In germline, CDR1 is SGHTA, CDR2 FQGNSA. The CDR3 sequence is 20 residues long. The CDR3 DNA follows: TGTGCCAGCAGCTTAGCGCCGAATACCTTACAGGGGCTTCTCCGATACGAGCAGTACTTC. Translating it yields CASSLAPNTLQGLLRYEQYF.

The J gene is TRBJ1-5, the V gene TRBV19; a possible D gene is TRBD1 (5 bases). The CDR3 totals 14 residues. V shed 5 bases and J shed 3 bases, with 11 bases lying between them. Germline loops: CDR1 LNHDA, CDR2 SQIVND (reference sequence). The CDR3 coding sequence is TGTGCCAGTAGTTTTCAGGGTTTCAATCAGCCCCAGCATTTT. This encodes CASSFQGFNQPQHF.

This chain connects TRBV18 to TRBJ2-3; 8 nucleotides match TRBD1. The CDR3 has 14 amino acids. Germline CDR1 KGHSH, CDR2 LQKENI. Losses at the gene ends were 3 bases for V and 6 bases for J; bases not matched to a gene: 5. The CDR3 region has the DNA TGTGCCAGCTCACCTCACAGGGGGAGCGATACGCAGTATTTT. Translated: CASSPHRGSDTQYF.

This chain uses TRBV4-1 with TRBJ1-6; D is uncertain. V was cut by 0 bases and J by 8 bases, with 11 bases left in between. The CDR3 consists of 15 residues. Germline V CDR1 and CDR2: MGHRA, YSYEKL. The CDR3 coding sequence is TGCGCCAGCAGCCAAGAACAAAGCGGATATTCACCCCTCCACTTT. Encoded protein: CASSQEQSGYSPLHF.

The chain combines TRBV7-2 with TRBJ2-3; D tentatively reads TRBD1 or TRBD2 (5 bases each). V was shortened by 1 base and J by 3 bases, with 8 bases between the two germline ends. Looked up from germline, CDR1 is SGHTA and CDR2 is FQGNSA. The CDR3 consists of 14 residues. In DNA, the CDR3 is TGTGCCAGCAGCTTAGAGTGGGGGACAGATACGCAGTATTTT. This translates into CASSLEWGTDTQYF.